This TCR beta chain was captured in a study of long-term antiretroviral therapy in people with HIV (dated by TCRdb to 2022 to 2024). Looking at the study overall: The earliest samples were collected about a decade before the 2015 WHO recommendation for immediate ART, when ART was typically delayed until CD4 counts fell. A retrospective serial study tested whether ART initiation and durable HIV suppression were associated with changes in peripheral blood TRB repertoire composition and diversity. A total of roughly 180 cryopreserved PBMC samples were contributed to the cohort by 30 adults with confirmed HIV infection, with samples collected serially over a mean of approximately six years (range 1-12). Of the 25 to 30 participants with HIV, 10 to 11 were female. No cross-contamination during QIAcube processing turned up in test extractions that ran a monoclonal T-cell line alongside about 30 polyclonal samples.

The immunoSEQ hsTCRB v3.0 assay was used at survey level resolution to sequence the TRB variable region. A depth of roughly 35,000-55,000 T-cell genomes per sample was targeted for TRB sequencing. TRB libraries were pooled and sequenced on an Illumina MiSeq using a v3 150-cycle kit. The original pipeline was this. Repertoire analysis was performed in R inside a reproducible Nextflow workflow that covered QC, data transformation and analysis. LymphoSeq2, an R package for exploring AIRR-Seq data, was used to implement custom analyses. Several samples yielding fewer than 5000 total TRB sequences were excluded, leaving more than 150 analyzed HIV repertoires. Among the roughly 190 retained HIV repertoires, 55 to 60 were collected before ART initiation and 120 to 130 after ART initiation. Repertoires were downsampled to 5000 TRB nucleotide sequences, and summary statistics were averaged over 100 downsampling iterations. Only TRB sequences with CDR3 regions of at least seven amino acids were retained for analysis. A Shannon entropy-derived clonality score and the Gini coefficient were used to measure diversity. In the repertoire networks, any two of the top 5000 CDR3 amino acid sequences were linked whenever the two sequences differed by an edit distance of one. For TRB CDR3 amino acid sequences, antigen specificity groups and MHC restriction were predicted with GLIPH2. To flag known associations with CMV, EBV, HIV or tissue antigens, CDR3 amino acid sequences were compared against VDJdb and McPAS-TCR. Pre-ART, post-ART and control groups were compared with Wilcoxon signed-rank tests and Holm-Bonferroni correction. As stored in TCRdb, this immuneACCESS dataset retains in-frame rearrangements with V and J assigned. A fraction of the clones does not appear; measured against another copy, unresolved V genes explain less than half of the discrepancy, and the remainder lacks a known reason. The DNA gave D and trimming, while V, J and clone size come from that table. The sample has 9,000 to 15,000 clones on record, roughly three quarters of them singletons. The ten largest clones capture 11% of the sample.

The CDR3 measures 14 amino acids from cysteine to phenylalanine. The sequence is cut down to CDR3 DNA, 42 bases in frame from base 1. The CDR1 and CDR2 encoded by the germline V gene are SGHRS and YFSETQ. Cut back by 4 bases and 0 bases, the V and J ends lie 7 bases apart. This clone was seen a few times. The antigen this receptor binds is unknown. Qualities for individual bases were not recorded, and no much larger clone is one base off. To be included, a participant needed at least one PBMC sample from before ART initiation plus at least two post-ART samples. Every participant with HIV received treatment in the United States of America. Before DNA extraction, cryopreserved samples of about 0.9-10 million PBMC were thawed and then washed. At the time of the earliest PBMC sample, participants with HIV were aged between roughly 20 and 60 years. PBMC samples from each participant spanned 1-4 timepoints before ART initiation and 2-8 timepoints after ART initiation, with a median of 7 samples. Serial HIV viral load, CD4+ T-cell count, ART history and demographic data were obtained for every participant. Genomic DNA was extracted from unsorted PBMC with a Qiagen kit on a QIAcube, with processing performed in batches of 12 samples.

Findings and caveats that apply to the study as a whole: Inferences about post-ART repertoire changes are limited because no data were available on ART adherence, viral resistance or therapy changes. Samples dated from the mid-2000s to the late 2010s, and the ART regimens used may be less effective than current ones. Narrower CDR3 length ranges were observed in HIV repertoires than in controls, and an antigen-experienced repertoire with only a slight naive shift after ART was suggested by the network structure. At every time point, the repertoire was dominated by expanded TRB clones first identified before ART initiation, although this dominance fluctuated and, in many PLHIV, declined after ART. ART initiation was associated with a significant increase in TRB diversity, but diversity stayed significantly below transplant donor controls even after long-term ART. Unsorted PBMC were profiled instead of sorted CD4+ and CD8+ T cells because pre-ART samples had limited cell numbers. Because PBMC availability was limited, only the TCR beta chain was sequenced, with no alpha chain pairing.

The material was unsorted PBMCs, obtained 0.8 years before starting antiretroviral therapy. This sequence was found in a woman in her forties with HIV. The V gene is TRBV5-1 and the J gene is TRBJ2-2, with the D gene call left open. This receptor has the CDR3 CASSMTANTGELFF. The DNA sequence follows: TGCGCCAGCAGCATGACCGCGAACACCGGGGAGCTGTTTTTT.